The 14 T cell receptor beta chains presented below share a single source sample, sequenced in a study of response to subunit inactivated influenza vaccine. TCRdb re-analysed the RT-PCR reads in MiXCR, keeping a single row per CDR3 protein. Of roughly 500,000 distinct CDR3 sequences listed, 15% to 20% were seen once; the top ten hold roughly 3%. The sample consisted of CD4+ T cells sorted from PBMCs, taken roughly 24 months after vaccination. These receptors all stem from a man between 50 and 75 years old who received an inactivated influenza vaccine.

The chain is built from TRBV29-1 and TRBJ2-1, with D possibly matching TRBD2 (6 bases). Trimming stripped 7 bases from V and 0 bases from J, with 13 bases between. CDR3 size: 14 residues. Germline-derived CDR1 and CDR2 are SQVTM and ANQGSEA. This CDR3 reads CSAMGGGSYNEQFF. CDR3 sequence (DNA): TGCAGCGCCATGGGGGGAGGCTCCTACAATGAGCAGTTCTTC.

The chain links TRBV12-3 or TRBV12-4 to TRBJ1-5; the D gene is possibly TRBD1 (6 bases). Trimming removed 1 base at V and 6 bases at J, with 13 bases between. This CDR3 spans 15 amino acids. CDR3 in amino acids: CASSLVGGRGQPQHF. In DNA form, the CDR3 reads TGTGCCAGCAGTTTAGTAGGGGGAAGAGGTCAGCCCCAGCATTTT.

J is TRBJ2-5 and V is TRBV28; D assignment may be TRBD1 or TRBD2 (5 bases each). Trimming removed 2 bases at V and 9 bases at J, with 13 bases between. The V gene's germline CDR1 is MDHEN and CDR2 SYDVKM. CDR3 size: 13 residues. CDR3 amino acids: CASSLPFRGAQYF. In nucleotides, the CDR3 is TGTGCCAGCAGTTTACCGTTCAGAGGGGCCCAGTACTTC.

This clonotype came up many times. The chain combines TRBV10-3 with TRBJ2-6; D remains ambiguous. Between the trimmed V and J ends, which lost 6 bases and 0 bases, there was a span of 12 bases. CDR3 size: 16 residues. Germline CDR1 is ENHRY and CDR2 is SYGVKD. CDR3 bases: TGTGCCATCAGCCTGTCCAGTGGCTCTGGGGCCAACGTCCTGACTTTC. It specifies CAISLSSGSGANVLTF.

This clonotype showed up just a few times. This chain connects TRBV20-1 to TRBJ2-3; 7 bases agree with TRBD2. CDR1 is DFQATT, CDR2 SNEGSKA, per germline (reference sequence). The CDR3 is 16 residues long. Germline trimming cut 0 bases from V and 0 bases from J; bases unmatched to any gene: 6. This CDR3 is CSARDRGSGSTDTQYF. In DNA form, the CDR3 reads TGCAGTGCTAGAGATCGAGGTAGCGGGAGCACAGATACGCAGTATTTT.

This clonotype was seen only a few times. V is TRBV5-5 and J is TRBJ1-4, with 7 bases identical to TRBD1. The CDR3 has 15 residues. Losses at the gene ends were 3 bases for V and 3 bases for J; bases not matched to a gene: 5. Germline values: CDR1 SGHKS, CDR2 YYEKEE (reference sequence). CDR3 loop: CASSSETGPNEKLFF. As DNA, the CDR3 is TGTGCCAGCAGCTCGGAGACAGGGCCTAATGAAAAACTGTTTTTT.

This clonotype was counted between two and nine times. The J gene is TRBJ2-7, the V gene TRBV20-1, with D perhaps TRBD1 (6 bases). Trimming pared 3 bases from V and 6 bases from J, leaving 15 bases between. This CDR3 comprises 13 residues. Germline-derived CDR1 and CDR2 are DFQATT and SNEGSKA (reference sequence). CDR3 loop: CSARTGPVGEQYF. CDR3 bases: TGCAGTGCTAGGACAGGACCCGTCGGCGAGCAGTACTTC.

This clonotype came up a few times. J is TRBJ1-1 and V is TRBV5-6; TRBD1 aligns across 7 bases. CDR1 and CDR2 (germline): SGHDT, YYEEEE. The CDR3 is 11 amino acids. V shed 4 bases, J shed 8 bases, and the junction held 2 bases outside the gene matches. In DNA form, the CDR3 reads TGTGCCAGCAGCAGACAGGGAGAAGCTTTCTTT. Protein sequence: CASSRQGEAFF.

This clonotype has more than one count but fewer than ten. V and J are TRBV12-3 or TRBV12-4 and TRBJ2-3, with 12 nucleotides matching TRBD2. CDR3 length: 17 amino acids. J gave up 0 bases and V 9 bases, and 10 bases lay outside the gene matches. The CDR3 coding sequence is TGTGCCAGTTCCGGGACTAGCGGGCCTACTAGCACAGATACGCAGTATTTT. Translated: CASSGTSGPTSTDTQYF.

The V and J genes are TRBV7-2 and TRBJ2-7, with TRBD2 matching over 8 bases. The CDR3 is 14 residues long. V lost 3 bases to trimming and J lost 1 base; unmatched junction nucleotides: 2. Germline values: CDR1 SGHTA, CDR2 FQGNSA. CDR3 sequence reads: CASSFVAGSYEQYF. In DNA, the CDR3 is TGTGCCAGCAGCTTCGTAGCGGGATCCTACGAGCAGTACTTC.

This clonotype occurred many times. The chain links TRBV29-1 to TRBJ2-3, with a possible D match to TRBD2 (7 bases). V was trimmed by 6 bases and J by 4 bases, leaving 20 bases between them. There are 15 residues in the CDR3. The germline gives CDR1 SQVTM, CDR2 ANQGSEA. The CDR3 sequence is CSVRGGARGADTQYF. The CDR3 DNA reads TGCAGCGTGCGAGGGGGGGCGAGGGGAGCAGATACGCAGTATTTT.

About this clonotype: Sequence at one end of the junction differs from germline and may be a read error. V and J are TRBV4-1 and TRBJ1-1; D not resolved. Per germline, CDR1 MGHRA and CDR2 YSYEKL. This CDR3 has 15 residues. The CDR3: CARSQEVGLNTEAFF. The CDR3 nucleotides read TGCGCCAGGAGCCAAGAAGTAGGTCTGAACACTGAAGCTTTCTTT.

V and J are TRBV20-1 and TRBJ2-1; D is perhaps TRBD1 (5 bases). The CDR3 covers 15 residues. CDR1 DFQATT and CDR2 SNEGSKA come from the germline V gene (reference sequence). Trimming took 0 bases from V and 6 from J, leaving 15 bases between them. The DNA of the CDR3 is TGCAGTGCTAGAGATGTCCTAAGGGGCGGCAATGAGCAGTTCTTC. Protein sequence: CSARDVLRGGNEQFF.

The rearrangement uses TRBV28 and TRBJ2-7, with D perhaps TRBD2 (6 bases). Trimming shortened V by 2 bases and J by 7 bases, and 21 bases separated the two germline ends. The CDR3 runs to 16 residues. Germline CDR1 MDHEN, CDR2 SYDVKM. The CDR3 coding sequence is TGTGCCAGCAGTTTACTCCAATCCGGGAGAACTAGTGAGCAGTACTTC. This codes for CASSLLQSGRTSEQYF.